The sequence of this T cell receptor beta chain was determined in a study of OX40 agonist ivuxolimab in advanced cancers. Regarding the study as a whole: Mean expanded clone counts were higher in CD8+ than CD4+ T cells. Among the least clonally expanded were partial responders at 0.1-3.0 mg/kg.

Sampled blood was obtained at baseline, cycle 4 day 1, and cycle 7 day 1. Germline V gene lookup returns CDR1 SGDLS and CDR2 YYNGEE. V lost 4 bases and J lost 2; bases outside the gene matches: 7. The CDR3 is 15 residues long. A remark on this clone: The antigen is unknown.

TCRdb's copy holds only in-frame clones and misses some; the assay was immunoSEQ multiplex PCR. The sample has roughly 62,000 clones; 80% to 95% are singletons. This receptor was taken from an adult with an advanced solid tumor such as melanoma, head and neck, liver or kidney cancer. Source: CD4+ or CD8+ T cells sorted from blood, taken in a trial of the OX40 agonist ivuxolimab. The rearrangement links TRBV9 to TRBJ2-7; TRBD2 matches at 9 bases. Here the CDR3 DNA reads TGTGCCAGCAGCTCCGCGCTAGCGGGGACCTACGAGCAGTACTTC. Translation gives CASSSALAGTYEQYF.